The rows below give T cell receptor beta chains drawn from one sample of a study of cytomegalovirus exposure and HLA in healthy donors. Assay: immunoSEQ multiplex PCR; the TCRdb copy retains only in-frame clones and omits some. This table lists roughly 190,000 clones. Sequencing was done on a sample of PBMCs. These receptor sequences come from a man in his thirties or forties in good health and CMV-seronegative. The CDR3 runs from the conserved cysteine through the conserved F or W. The D gene is left open where the match is weak.

j_call,v_call,d_call,cdr3_aa,cdr3_nt
TRBJ1-6,TRBV21-1,NA,CASSKFREQGSSNSPLHF,TGTGCCAGCAGCAAATTCCGGGAACAGGGCTCTTCCAATTCACCCCTCCACTTT
TRBJ2-2,TRBV7-2,TRBD1,CASSAGQGIGELFF,TGTGCCAGCAGCGCGGGACAGGGGATCGGGGAGCTGTTTTTT
TRBJ2-3,TRBV2,TRBD2,CASGPGRAVFTDTQYF,TGTGCAAGCGGGCCCGGGAGGGCCGTTTTCACAGATACGCAGTATTTT
TRBJ1-4,TRBV7-2,NA,CASSSVGTNEKLFF,TGTGCCAGCAGCTCGGTCGGGACTAATGAAAAACTGTTTTTT
TRBJ2-7,TRBV30,TRBD2,CAWNPGGDYEQYF,TGTGCCTGGAACCCGGGGGGAGACTACGAGCAGTACTTC
TRBJ1-1,TRBV30,TRBD1,CAFRTGTNTEAFF,TGTGCATTCCGGACAGGGACGAACACTGAAGCTTTCTTT
TRBJ2-1,TRBV9,TRBD2,CASSALEGLAGVTELYEQFF,TGTGCCAGCAGCGCCCTTGAGGGACTAGCGGGAGTTACCGAGTTGTATGAGCAGTTCTTC
TRBJ2-5,TRBV11-2,NA,CASSFTGQETQYF,TGTGCCAGCAGCTTCACGGGACAAGAGACCCAGTACTTC
TRBJ1-6,TRBV2,NA,CASSEAGGSPLHF,TGTGCCAGCAGTGAAGCTGGAGGTTCACCCCTCCACTTT
TRBJ1-1,TRBV28,TRBD1,CASSYIGTGGLSTEAFF,TGTGCCAGCAGCTACATTGGGACAGGGGGCCTGAGCACTGAAGCTTTCTTT
TRBJ1-4,TRBV9,TRBD1,CASRVHRGFNEKLFF,TGTGCCAGCAGAGTCCACAGGGGGTTTAATGAAAAACTGTTTTTT
TRBJ1-2,TRBV2,NA,CASIPRGGVYYGYTF,TGTGCCAGCATTCCCCGAGGGGGGGTCTACTATGGCTACACCTTC
TRBJ1-1,TRBV4-1,TRBD1,CASSQWQGGNTEAFF,TGCGCCAGCAGCCAATGGCAGGGGGGGAACACTGAAGCTTTCTTT
TRBJ1-4,TRBV30,TRBD1,CAWTTGGGEEKLFF,TGTGCCTGGACGACAGGGGGCGGCGAGGAAAAACTGTTTTTT
TRBJ2-7,TRBV27,NA,CASSLYGGGSYEQYF,TGTGCCAGCAGTTTATATGGGGGCGGATCCTACGAGCAGTACTTC
TRBJ2-7,TRBV5-8,TRBD2,CASSISGSSEQYF,TGTGCCAGCAGCATCAGCGGGAGCAGCGAGCAGTACTTC
TRBJ2-3,TRBV29-1,TRBD1,CSDRQGTDTQYF,TGCAGCGATAGACAGGGAACAGATACGCAGTATTTT
TRBJ2-3,TRBV6-1,TRBD2,CASSDPGLAGGLSGTQYF,TGTGCCAGCAGTGACCCGGGACTAGCGGGAGGGTTATCTGGTACGCAGTATTTT
TRBJ2-7,TRBV5-1,TRBD2,CASSPPGGYEQYF,TGCGCCAGCAGCCCCCCGGGGGGCTACGAGCAGTACTTC
TRBJ1-3,TRBV4-1,NA,CASSPYGSGNTIYF,TGCGCCAGCAGCCCCTACGGGTCTGGAAACACCATATATTTT
TRBJ1-5,TRBV28,TRBD1,CASRRQGDQPQHF,TGTGCCAGCAGACGACAGGGAGATCAGCCCCAGCATTTT
TRBJ2-1,TRBV7-9,NA,CASSPGIHNEQFF,TGTGCCAGCAGCCCCGGTATACACAATGAGCAGTTCTTC
TRBJ2-1,TRBV7-7,TRBD1,CASSPIQGSEQFF,TGTGCCAGCAGCCCAATACAGGGGAGTGAGCAGTTCTTC
TRBJ2-2,TRBV19,NA,CASRFYYTGELFF,TGTGCCAGTAGATTCTACTACACCGGGGAGCTGTTTTTT
TRBJ1-1,TRBV11-3,TRBD1,CASSLGPTGFQTEAFF,TGTGCCAGCAGCTTAGGGCCGACAGGGTTCCAGACTGAAGCTTTCTTT
TRBJ1-1,TRBV6-1,TRBD1,CASPGQIQNTEAFF,TGTGCCAGCCCGGGACAGATTCAAAACACTGAAGCTTTCTTT
TRBJ2-4,TRBV6-6,TRBD2,CASSSGGIAKNIQYF,TGTGCCAGCAGTTCGGGAGGAATAGCCAAAAACATTCAGTACTTC
TRBJ1-1,TRBV28,NA,CASSKTDMNTEAFF,TGTGCCAGCAGTAAAACAGACATGAACACTGAAGCTTTCTTT
TRBJ2-1,TRBV12-5,TRBD2,CASGSGTSGRNEQFF,TGTGCTAGTGGTTCGGGGACTAGCGGGAGGAATGAGCAGTTCTTC
TRBJ1-1,TRBV30,TRBD1,CAWNPDRGPTEAFF,TGTGCCTGGAACCCAGACAGGGGGCCCACTGAAGCTTTCTTT
TRBJ2-3,TRBV5-6,NA,CASSLALVGDTQYF,TGTGCCAGCAGCTTGGCTCTAGTCGGGGATACGCAGTATTTT
TRBJ2-1,TRBV10-3,TRBD2,CAISESFRGDGYNEQFF,TGTGCCATCAGTGAGTCGTTTCGGGGGGACGGTTACAATGAGCAGTTCTTC
TRBJ2-7,TRBV7-9,TRBD1,CASSSGQGLTYEQYF,TGTGCCAGCAGCTCCGGACAGGGGTTGACCTACGAGCAGTACTTC
TRBJ2-1,TRBV5-1,TRBD2,CASSSSGSAYNEQFF,TGCGCCAGCAGCTCTAGCGGGAGCGCCTACAATGAGCAGTTCTTC
TRBJ1-6,TRBV27,TRBD1,CATGVGQGNSPLHF,TGTGCCACCGGGGTCGGACAGGGCAATTCACCCCTCCACTTT
TRBJ2-7,TRBV6-1,NA,CASSEAARVSYEQYF,TGTGCCAGCAGTGAAGCGGCCAGGGTATCCTACGAGCAGTACTTC
TRBJ2-3,TRBV5-1,NA,CASSLALAYSTDTQYF,TGCGCCAGCAGCTTGGCACTAGCCTATAGCACAGATACGCAGTATTTT
TRBJ2-1,TRBV5-1,NA,CASSLVADYNEQFF,TGCGCCAGCAGCTTGGTGGCAGACTACAATGAGCAGTTCTTC
TRBJ2-2,TRBV7-6,NA,CASSFRTDHTGELFF,TGTGCCAGCAGCTTCAGGACAGACCACACCGGGGAGCTGTTTTTT
TRBJ2-7,TRBV29-1,NA,CSVGRRGLLNEQYF,TGCAGCGTTGGTCGGCGGGGACTCCTAAACGAGCAGTACTTC
TRBJ1-3,TRBV19,TRBD1,CASSWTGGNTIYF,TGTGCCAGTAGCTGGACAGGGGGAAACACCATATATTTT
TRBJ2-5,TRBV6-4,TRBD2,CASSVNSGETQYF,TGTGCCAGCAGTGTAAATAGCGGGGAGACCCAGTACTTC
TRBJ1-3,TRBV5-1,TRBD1,CASSLVTGGENTIYF,TGCGCCAGCAGCTTGGTAACAGGGGGCGAAAACACCATATATTTT
TRBJ1-1,TRBV4-2,NA,CASSQDGPIGTEAFF,TGTGCCAGCAGCCAAGATGGGCCAATTGGGACTGAAGCTTTCTTT
TRBJ1-1,TRBV11-3,TRBD1,CASSFGTAGEAFF,TGTGCCAGCAGCTTTGGGACAGCCGGAGAAGCTTTCTTT
TRBJ1-3,TRBV6-1,TRBD1,CASSEQGASRNTIYF,TGTGCCAGCAGCGAACAGGGGGCTTCGAGAAACACCATATATTTT
TRBJ2-1,TRBV15,NA,CATSRDQRAYNEQFF,TGTGCCACCAGCAGAGACCAGCGTGCCTACAATGAGCAGTTCTTC
TRBJ1-4,TRBV6-1,NA,CASRDGGTLFF,TGTGCCAGCAGAGATGGAGGTACACTGTTTTTT